This T cell receptor beta chain was captured by sequencing in a study of cytomegalovirus exposure and HLA in healthy donors. With 60 Vbeta and 13 Jbeta primers, the PCR was carried out. Profiled with immunoSEQ multiplex PCR; TCRdb holds only in-frame clones, not every one. The data show some 160,000 clones, roughly four fifths seen once. This clone was observed a few times. The germline gives CDR1 SGHTA, CDR2 FQGNSA. This CDR3 is 14 amino acids long. Trimming cost V 5 bases and J 5 bases, with 15 bases left between them. V gene TRBV7-2 combines with J gene TRBJ1-1; D is ambiguous. The sequenced sample consisted of PBMCs. The sequence was collected from a woman aged 40 to 49 in good health and CMV-seronegative. The CDR3 here is CASSLKLSRTEAFF. The DNA for the CDR3 is TGTGCCAGCAGCCTAAAGTTATCGAGGACTGAAGCTTTCTTT.